These 22 T cell receptor beta chains were sequenced from one sample in a study of PD-1 blockade in classical Hodgkin lymphoma. There was relapse after autologous stem cell transplantation in every patient, and there was variation in brentuximab vedotin exposure. TCRdb's table, derived via immunoSEQ multiplex PCR, lists solely in-frame clones and lacks some. Counted here are 20,000 to 30,000 clones, around 63% occurring once; the ten biggest clones make up 3% to 4%. The sample in question was peripheral blood mononuclear cells (PBMCs), obtained at baseline. The receptors stem from a human donor with classical Hodgkin lymphoma.

This chain uses TRBV19 with TRBJ1-6, with D possibly being TRBD1 (5 bases). V gave up 9 bases and J gave up 8 bases, with 17 bases separating them. CDR3 length: 14 amino acids. The germline CDR1 and CDR2 sequences are LNHDA and SQIVND (reference sequence). The CDR3 loop is CASRGSRTDSPLHF. CDR3 nucleotide sequence: TGTGCCAGCCGGGGGTCTAGGACTGATTCACCCCTCCACTTT.

This clone was recorded only once. This rearrangement joins TRBV29-1 to TRBJ2-7; 8 bases match TRBD1. V shed 7 bases, J shed 3 bases, and the junction held 8 bases outside the gene matches. The CDR3 covers 13 residues. The germline CDR1 and CDR2 sequences are SQVTM and ANQGSEA. CDR3: CSARTGQYYEQYF. The CDR3 region has the DNA TGCAGCGCTCGGACAGGGCAATACTACGAGCAGTACTTC.

The gene calls are TRBV4-3 and TRBJ2-7, with D maybe TRBD1 (5 bases). Germline V gene data show CDR1 as LGHNA and CDR2 as YSLEER. The CDR3 spans 13 residues. V was shortened by 0 bases and J by 3 bases, with 6 bases between the two germline ends. The CDR3 region has the DNA TGCGCCAGCAGCCAAGATAGGGGCTACGAGCAGTACTTC. Translated: CASSQDRGYEQYF.

The chain employs TRBV15 and TRBJ2-2, with D hard to call. This CDR3 is 13 amino acids long. CDR1 LNHNV and CDR2 YYDKDF come from the germline V gene (reference sequence). The germline V and J ends were trimmed by 3 bases and 1 base, with 3 bases remaining between them. The CDR3 here is CATSRGNTGELFF. The DNA for the CDR3 is TGTGCCACCAGCAGGGGGAACACCGGGGAGCTGTTTTTT.

The V and J genes are TRBV27 and TRBJ1-4, with no clear D. This CDR3 is 13 amino acids long. Germline CDR1 MNHEY, CDR2 SMNVEV (reference sequence). The V end was cut by 1 base, the J end by 2 bases, with 2 bases between. The CDR3 protein is CASSLLTNEKLFF. The CDR3 coding sequence is TGTGCCAGCAGTTTATTGACTAATGAAAAACTGTTTTTT.

This rearrangement joins TRBV5-1 to TRBJ2-3; D gene unclear. From germline, CDR1 is SGHRS and CDR2 YFSETQ. V lost 3 bases and J lost 1, with 9 bases in between. This CDR3 is built from 14 residues. The CDR3 protein is CASSSHEGTDTQYF. The CDR3 region has the DNA TGCGCCAGCAGCTCTCATGAGGGCACAGATACGCAGTATTTT.

The chain recombines TRBV5-1 with TRBJ2-7; TRBD1 or TRBD2 may be the D gene (5 bases each). Between the trimmed V and J ends, which lost 0 bases and 0 bases, there was a span of 10 bases. CDR1 and CDR2 (germline): SGHRS, YFSETQ. The CDR3 has 15 amino acids. CDR3: CASSLGSGTSYEQYF. As DNA, the CDR3 is TGCGCCAGCAGCTTGGGGTCCGGGACCTCCTACGAGCAGTACTTC.

V usage is TRBV28 and J usage is TRBJ1-3, with D possibly TRBD1 on 5 matching bases. The CDR3 consists of 15 residues. Germline V gene sequence: CDR1 MDHEN, CDR2 SYDVKM. V was cut by 4 bases and J by 1 base, with 11 bases left in between. CDR3 loop: CASSWGVTSGNTIYF. CDR3 in DNA: TGTGCCAGCAGTTGGGGGGTAACGTCTGGAAACACCATATATTTT.

This clone showed up just once. V usage is TRBV27 and J usage is TRBJ2-1, with D maybe TRBD1 (7 bases). V was cut by 6 bases and J by 7 bases, with 13 bases left in between. The CDR3 consists of 13 residues. Germline values: CDR1 MNHEY, CDR2 SMNVEV (reference sequence). CDR3 nucleotide sequence: TGTGCCAGCAGACGCGGGACAGTTAATGAGCAGTTCTTC. This encodes CASRRGTVNEQFF.

The chain links TRBV27 to TRBJ1-1; a possible D gene is TRBD1 (5 bases). CDR3 length: 13 amino acids. Germline V gene lookup returns CDR1 MNHEY and CDR2 SMNVEV (reference sequence). The germline V and J ends were trimmed by 3 bases and 4 bases, with 9 bases remaining between them. The DNA of the CDR3 is TGTGCCAGCAGTTTGGGGCAGGTCACTGAAGCTTTCTTT. Encoded protein: CASSLGQVTEAFF.

The CDR3 nucleotides read TGTGCCAGCAGCAGGGACTATAGGAACACCGGGGAGCTGTTTTTT. Its protein is CASSRDYRNTGELFF. The chain joins TRBV28 to TRBJ2-2, with 7 bases lining up with TRBD2. J lost 1 base, V lost 6 bases, and 5 bases had no gene match. The CDR3 contains 15 residues. Germline V gives CDR1 MDHEN, CDR2 SYDVKM.

The chain joins TRBV15 to TRBJ2-7; a possible D gene is TRBD1 (6 bases). Germline CDR1 LNHNV, CDR2 YYDKDF (reference sequence). The CDR3 sequence is 15 residues long. Trimming took off 6 bases at V and 6 bases at J, with 21 bases between the two ends. CDR3 amino acids: CATSRWGQLDAEQYF. DNA for the CDR3: TGTGCCACCAGTCGTTGGGGACAACTGGACGCCGAGCAGTACTTC. Full variable domain (rest looked up from reference TRBV15 and TRBJ2-7): DAMVIQNPRYQVTQFGKPVTLSCSQTLNHNVMYWYQQKSSQAPKLLFHYYDKDFNNEADTPDNFQSRRPNTSFCFLDIRSPGLGDTAMYLCATSRWGQLDAEQYFGPGTRLTVT.

The chain couples TRBV27 to TRBJ2-3; 11 nucleotides line up with TRBD2. Germline lookup yields CDR1 MNHEY and CDR2 SMNVEV (reference sequence). V lost 5 bases, J lost 4 bases, and 8 bases stayed unmatched. This CDR3 has 16 amino acids. The CDR3 region is CASSTLAGGRADTQYF. In nucleotides, the CDR3 is TGTGCCAGCAGTACCTTAGCGGGGGGGCGAGCAGATACGCAGTATTTT.

The DNA for the CDR3 is TGTGCCTGGAGTGGGTTAGCGGGGGGGATTGGGGAGACCCAGTACTTC. It yields the protein CAWSGLAGGIGETQYF. The V and J genes are TRBV30 and TRBJ2-5, with 11 bases aligning to TRBD2. Germline V gives CDR1 GTSNPN, CDR2 SVGIG (reference sequence). This CDR3 is 16 amino acids long. V lost 1 base, J lost 5 bases, and 9 bases stayed unmatched.

This chain connects TRBV4-2 to TRBJ2-5; 7 bases line up with TRBD2. Germline V gives CDR1 LGHNA, CDR2 YNFKEQ. The V gene end was trimmed by 3 bases and the J gene end by 4 bases; junction bases not matched to a gene: 17. The CDR3 has 18 residues. DNA for the CDR3: TGTGCCAGCAGCCATTCAGGAGTCGGGGGGATCAATTCAGAGACCCAGTACTTC. Amino acids: CASSHSGVGGINSETQYF.

This clone has just a few counts. This chain links TRBV30 with TRBJ1-5, with 7 bases matching TRBD1. This CDR3 spans 14 amino acids. Per germline, CDR1 GTSNPN and CDR2 SVGIG (reference sequence). V was pared by 1 base and J by 6 bases, with 6 bases of the junction left unmatched. The CDR3 sequence is CAWSEGRGPQPQHF. CDR3 bases: TGTGCCTGGAGTGAGGGAAGGGGGCCTCAGCCCCAGCATTTT. The entire variable domain, with the rest obtained from reference TRBV30 and TRBJ1-5, is as follows: SQTIHQWPATLVQPVGSPLSLECTVEGTSNPNLYWYRQAAGRGLQLLFYSVGIGQISSEVPQNLSASRPQDRQFILSSKKLLLSDSGFYLCAWSEGRGPQPQHFGDGTRLSIL.

V and J are TRBV15 and TRBJ1-5; D call uncertain. This CDR3 has 14 residues. Germline-derived CDR1 and CDR2 are LNHNV and YYDKDF (reference sequence). The V gene lost 1 base and the J gene lost 3 bases, with 7 bases spanning the gap. This CDR3 reads CATSRAGTNQPQHF. The CDR3 coding sequence is TGTGCCACCAGCAGAGCGGGTACCAATCAGCCCCAGCATTTT. Full variable domain (missing parts from reference TRBV15 and TRBJ1-5): DAMVIQNPRYQVTQFGKPVTLSCSQTLNHNVMYWYQQKSSQAPKLLFHYYDKDFNNEADTPDNFQSRRPNTSFCFLDIRSPGLGDTAMYLCATSRAGTNQPQHFGDGTRLSIL.

This clone was seen a few times. The chain links TRBV15 to TRBJ1-1; 7 bases agree with TRBD1. CDR3 length equals 15 residues. Germline CDR1 and CDR2: LNHNV and YYDKDF (reference sequence). Trimming cost V 0 bases and J 6 bases; bases outside gene matches: 7. CDR3 loop: CATSRESGGWAEAFF. The CDR3 DNA reads TGTGCCACCAGCAGAGAGTCAGGGGGTTGGGCTGAAGCTTTCTTT.

This chain joins TRBV4-3 and TRBJ1-4; 7 nucleotides agree with TRBD1. Germline trimming cut 1 base from V and 8 bases from J; bases unmatched to any gene: 13. The CDR3 covers 17 residues. Germline loops: CDR1 LGHNA, CDR2 YSLEER. The CDR3 here is CASSQGGLGTENEKLFF. In DNA, the CDR3 is TGCGCCAGCAGCCAAGGGGGGCTCGGGACAGAAAACGAAAAACTGTTTTTT.

This clone was recorded once. The V and J genes are TRBV7-6 and TRBJ1-6; D is unresolved. V was clipped by 5 bases and J by 0 bases, with 11 bases between them. This CDR3 is built from 16 residues. Germline assignment: CDR1 SGHVS and CDR2 FNYEAQ. In DNA form, the CDR3 reads TGTGCCAGCAGCCCGTTCCAGAGCTCCTATAATTCACCCCTCCACTTT. As protein: CASSPFQSSYNSPLHF. Variable domain in full (rest from reference TRBV7-6 and TRBJ1-6): GAGVSQSPRYKVTKRGQDVALRCDPISGHVSLYWYRQALGQGPEFLTYFNYEAQQDKSGLPNDRFSAERPEGSISTLTIQRTEQRDSAMYRCASSPFQSSYNSPLHFGNGTRLTVT.

This sequence joins TRBV15 and TRBJ1-1; D remains unclear. The CDR3 is made up of 14 amino acids. The germline CDR1 and CDR2 sequences are LNHNV and YYDKDF (reference sequence). Trimming took 8 bases from V and 11 from J, leaving 24 bases between them. The DNA for the CDR3 is TGTGCCACCTCCCACCCTTGGCCTTTCGTGGAGGCTTTCTTT. Translated: CATSHPWPFVEAFF.

J is TRBJ1-1 and V is TRBV7-8, with D possibly matching TRBD1 (5 bases). In germline, CDR1 is SGHVS, CDR2 FQNEAQ. The CDR3 runs to 12 residues. V was clipped by 5 bases and J by 7 bases, with 11 bases between them. CDR3 coding DNA: TGTGCCAGCAGCCCAGGGACCTATGAAGCTTTCTTT. Translated: CASSPGTYEAFF.